This is a list of T cell receptor beta chains from one sample in a study of identical twins. MiXCR, run by TCRdb on the 5' RACE reads, gives a single entry per CDR3 protein. The sample includes around 960,000 distinct CDR3 sequences, 9% to 15% seen only once; the top ten take roughly 1.5%. This sample was shared with a second study, whose subject was yellow fever vaccine responses in identical twins.

Sequencing was carried out using PBMCs. The receptors originated from a woman aged 18-35 years in good health. Both conserved end residues are part of each CDR3. D genes are given only for firm matches. Not all rows give a size; the values are once, few, many and, for expanded clones, a class.

clone_size d_call cdr3_length j_call v_call cdr3_nt cdr3_aa
few NA 12 TRBJ2-3 TRBV29-1 TGCAGCGTTGAGGCGGACACAGATACGCAGTATTTT CSVEADTDTQYF
few NA 16 TRBJ2-4 TRBV21-1 TGTGCCAGCAGCAAATTTTCCGAGAGGGCCAAAAACATTCAGTACTTC CASSKFSERAKNIQYF
NA NA 14 TRBJ2-7 TRBV7-9 TGTGCCAGCAGCTTCGGCTCCACTCAGGACGAGCAGTACTTC CASSFGSTQDEQYF
many NA 14 TRBJ2-4 TRBV3-1 TGTGCCAGCAGCCGGGACTTTTCCGGAGGCATTCAGTACTTC CASSRDFSGGIQYF
NA TRBD1 12 TRBJ2-7 TRBV29-1 TGCAGCGTTGCGGGACAGGGTTACGAGCAGTACTTC CSVAGQGYEQYF
NA NA 13 TRBJ2-2 TRBV20-1 TGCAGTGCTAGAGAGCTGAACACCGGGGAGCTGTTTTTT CSARELNTGELFF
few TRBD1 16 TRBJ1-2 TRBV6-5 TGTGCCAGCAGTTGGGCCCTTCCACAGGGGGAATATGGCTACACCTTC CASSWALPQGEYGYTF
NA TRBD1 16 TRBJ2-2 TRBV25-1 TGTGCCAGCAGTGAATGGGGGACAGGGCCCACCGGGGAGCTGTTTTTT CASSEWGTGPTGELFF
many TRBD1 14 TRBJ2-5 TRBV12-3/TRBV12-4 TGTGCCAGCAGTGGACAGGGTCGGGGGGAGACCCAGTACTTC CASSGQGRGETQYF
NA NA 18 TRBJ2-1 TRBV12-3/TRBV12-4 TGTGCCAGCAGTTCCCGAGGGTGGGCCGTTCGGGGTGACAATGAGCAGTTCTTC CASSSRGWAVRGDNEQFF
few NA 13 TRBJ1-1 TRBV28 TGTGCCAGCAGGAGTACCATGAACACTGAAGCTTTCTTT CASRSTMNTEAFF
NA TRBD1 15 TRBJ2-7 TRBV9 TGTGCCAGCAGCGGAACCCTACAGGGGGCTGGCGAGCAGTACTTC CASSGTLQGAGEQYF
many NA 14 TRBJ2-1 TRBV2 TGTGCCAGCAGTGAAGTAAAGACTAGGAATGAGCAGTTCTTC CASSEVKTRNEQFF
NA NA 13 TRBJ1-4 TRBV5-1 TGCGCCAGCAGCGGCGGAATTAATGAAAAACTGTTTTTT CASSGGINEKLFF
NA NA 16 TRBJ2-3 TRBV3-1 TGTGCCAGCAGCCAAGGGGTCCCAGCGGCGGCAGATACGCAGTATTTT CASSQGVPAAADTQYF
many NA 16 TRBJ2-3 TRBV5-1 TGCGCCAGCAGTCCCGACCCGGGGGCCGGGACAGATACGCAGTATTTT CASSPDPGAGTDTQYF
NA NA 14 TRBJ2-7 TRBV3-1 TGTGCCAGCAGCCAAGATCGGGGCGGGATGACGGTCTACTTC CASSQDRGGMTVYF
many NA 12 TRBJ1-4 TRBV20-1 TGCAGTGCAAAGAGGGATGGGGGAAAACTGTTTTTT CSAKRDGGKLFF
NA NA 17 TRBJ2-7 TRBV4-1 TGCGCCAGCAGCCCTATTGAATCGCGGCTAGCGAACTACGAGCAGTACTTC CASSPIESRLANYEQYF
few NA 15 TRBJ1-3 TRBV10-2 TGCGCCAGCAGGCTAGGTGACAACTCTGGAAACACCATATATTTT CASRLGDNSGNTIYF
NA NA 17 TRBJ2-5 TRBV5-1 TGCGCCAGCAGCTTGGCCCCGTCTGGGGGCCTCCAAGAGACCCAGTACTTC CASSLAPSGGLQETQYF
few TRBD1 16 TRBJ2-2 TRBV28 TGTGCCAGCAGTTTTCGAGGCAGGGGGAATACCGGGGAGCTGTTTTTT CASSFRGRGNTGELFF
many NA 15 TRBJ1-1 TRBV6-5 TGTGCCAGCAGTTTCTCCAGAAATTCGAACACTGAAGCTTTCTTT CASSFSRNSNTEAFF
few NA 15 TRBJ1-1 TRBV28 TGTGCCAGCAGTTTGGGCAGACTTATGAACACTGAAGCTTTCTTT CASSLGRLMNTEAFF
few TRBD1 13 TRBJ2-5 TRBV12-3/TRBV12-4 TGTGCCAGCAGTTTACCTGGACAGGGGGCCCAGTACTTC CASSLPGQGAQYF
few NA 14 TRBJ1-1 TRBV29-1 TGCAGCGTTAAACCGGACACTACGAACACTGAAGCTTTCTTT CSVKPDTTNTEAFF